This is a list of T cell receptor beta chains from one sample in a study of T cells after yellow fever vaccination. TCRdb fed the 5' RACE reads into MiXCR, producing one record per CDR3 protein. The data hold about 330,000 distinct CDR3 sequences, with roughly 4.3% observed a single time. This material consisted of PBMCs, taken 5 days after the yellow fever booster vaccination. These receptors came from a man between 18 and 29 years old who received the YFV17D yellow fever vaccine. Both conserved end residues are part of each CDR3. Each record gives: CDR3 DNA, CDR3 protein, clone size, D gene, J gene, V gene. A D gene is named only where the DNA matches it firmly. Size values are once, few and many counts, or a class for expanded clones, and some rows have none.

cdr3_nt: TGCGCCAGCAGGTCAGGCGGGCTATACCAAGAGACCCAGTACTTC; cdr3_aa: CASRSGGLYQETQYF; clone_size: few; d_call: NA; j_call: TRBJ2-5; v_call: TRBV5-1
cdr3_nt: TGTGCCAGCAGTTACGCAGGGAGTTCTGGCTACACCTTC; cdr3_aa: CASSYAGSSGYTF; clone_size: NA; d_call: NA; j_call: TRBJ1-2; v_call: TRBV6-5
cdr3_nt: TGTGCCAGCACCTCTCGGTCCGGGGAGCTGTTTTTT; cdr3_aa: CASTSRSGELFF; clone_size: few; d_call: NA; j_call: TRBJ2-2; v_call: TRBV3-1
cdr3_nt: TGTGCCAGCAGTTACCCCGACAGGGTGGAGTACAATGAGCAGTTCTTC; cdr3_aa: CASSYPDRVEYNEQFF; clone_size: NA; d_call: TRBD1; j_call: TRBJ2-1; v_call: TRBV6-6
cdr3_nt: TGTGCTAGTGGTTTGGTTACGGGGTTGGAGACCCAGTACTTC; cdr3_aa: CASGLVTGLETQYF; clone_size: NA; d_call: NA; j_call: TRBJ2-5; v_call: TRBV12-5
cdr3_nt: TGCGCCAGCACGTTCACAGGGGTCGATGGCTACACCTTC; cdr3_aa: CASTFTGVDGYTF; clone_size: few; d_call: TRBD1; j_call: TRBJ1-2; v_call: TRBV5-1
cdr3_nt: TGTGCCAGAAGCTCGGTTCCGGGACAGGAGAACTATGGCTACACCTTC; cdr3_aa: CARSSVPGQENYGYTF; clone_size: NA; d_call: TRBD1; j_call: TRBJ1-2; v_call: TRBV5-3
cdr3_nt: TGCAGTGCTAGAGATACCGGGACTAGCGGAGAGACCCAGTACTTC; cdr3_aa: CSARDTGTSGETQYF; clone_size: NA; d_call: TRBD2; j_call: TRBJ2-5; v_call: TRBV20-1
cdr3_nt: TGTGCCAGCAGGACACAGGGGACGAACACCGGGGAGCTGTTTTTT; cdr3_aa: CASRTQGTNTGELFF; clone_size: NA; d_call: TRBD1; j_call: TRBJ2-2; v_call: TRBV6-5
cdr3_nt: TGTGCCTGGAGGCCGTTCGACAGCCTCTATGGCTACACCTTC; cdr3_aa: CAWRPFDSLYGYTF; clone_size: few; d_call: NA; j_call: TRBJ1-2; v_call: TRBV30
cdr3_nt: TGTGCCAGCATCATATATCGGACAGCTTCCACCGGGGAGCTGTTTTTT; cdr3_aa: CASIIYRTASTGELFF; clone_size: many; d_call: NA; j_call: TRBJ2-2; v_call: TRBV7-9
cdr3_nt: TGTGCCAGCAGCCCTGCCGGAGAGGGGGCCGAACGGTATGGCTACACCTTC; cdr3_aa: CASSPAGEGAERYGYTF; clone_size: NA; d_call: TRBD1; j_call: TRBJ1-2; v_call: TRBV6-2/TRBV6-3
cdr3_nt: TGTGCCAGCAGCCCTCCTTACGGGGAAGAGCAGTACTTC; cdr3_aa: CASSPPYGEEQYF; clone_size: NA; d_call: NA; j_call: TRBJ2-7; v_call: TRBV7-9
cdr3_nt: TGCGCCAGCAGCTTAGACTCCGGGGAGCTGTTTTTT; cdr3_aa: CASSLDSGELFF; clone_size: few; d_call: NA; j_call: TRBJ2-2; v_call: TRBV5-1
cdr3_nt: TGCAGTGCTAGAGTACGACAGGGGGCAACCGGGGAGCTGTTTTTT; cdr3_aa: CSARVRQGATGELFF; clone_size: few; d_call: TRBD1; j_call: TRBJ2-2; v_call: TRBV20-1
cdr3_nt: TGTGCCAGCAGCGCAACCCGTGATACGCAGTATTTT; cdr3_aa: CASSATRDTQYF; clone_size: NA; d_call: NA; j_call: TRBJ2-3; v_call: TRBV7-3
cdr3_nt: TGTGCCAGTGGGCGCGGGACCCACACAGATACGCAGTATTTT; cdr3_aa: CASGRGTHTDTQYF; clone_size: NA; d_call: NA; j_call: TRBJ2-3; v_call: TRBV2
cdr3_nt: TGTGCCAGCAGCCAATCGGGACAGGCGAACACCGGGGAGCTGTTTTTT; cdr3_aa: CASSQSGQANTGELFF; clone_size: NA; d_call: TRBD1; j_call: TRBJ2-2; v_call: TRBV4-2
cdr3_nt: TGTGCCAGCAGTGTCCAGGGGAGCACAGATACGCAGTATTTT; cdr3_aa: CASSVQGSTDTQYF; clone_size: NA; d_call: NA; j_call: TRBJ2-3; v_call: TRBV12-3/TRBV12-4
cdr3_nt: TGCAGTGCTAGAGTACAGGTGGCGGGTGCAACTAATGAAAAACTGTTTTTT; cdr3_aa: CSARVQVAGATNEKLFF; clone_size: few; d_call: NA; j_call: TRBJ1-4; v_call: TRBV20-1
cdr3_nt: TGTGCCAGCAGTGTAGGACAGGGCTATGGCTACACCTTC; cdr3_aa: CASSVGQGYGYTF; clone_size: many; d_call: TRBD1; j_call: TRBJ1-2; v_call: TRBV12-3/TRBV12-4
cdr3_nt: TGTGCCAGCAGCTTAGAAAGCGCTACGCAGTATTTT; cdr3_aa: CASSLESATQYF; clone_size: many; d_call: NA; j_call: TRBJ2-3; v_call: TRBV7-9
cdr3_nt: TGTGCTAGTGGTTTGACTAGCGGGGGGGCTGGTGAGCAGTTCTTC; cdr3_aa: CASGLTSGGAGEQFF; clone_size: few; d_call: TRBD2; j_call: TRBJ2-1; v_call: TRBV12-5
cdr3_nt: TGCGCCAGCAGCCTAAGACCGACAGGAGCTTACAACACAGATACGCAGTATTTT; cdr3_aa: CASSLRPTGAYNTDTQYF; clone_size: NA; d_call: NA; j_call: TRBJ2-3; v_call: TRBV4-1
cdr3_nt: TGTGCCTCGAGACGAGGGACAGCACAGACTAGCACAGATACGCAGTATTTT; cdr3_aa: CASRRGTAQTSTDTQYF; clone_size: few; d_call: TRBD1; j_call: TRBJ2-3; v_call: TRBV10-3
cdr3_nt: TGCGCCAGCAGCTTGCAGGCAGGGGACTATGGCTACACCTTC; cdr3_aa: CASSLQAGDYGYTF; clone_size: few; d_call: NA; j_call: TRBJ1-2; v_call: TRBV5-1
cdr3_nt: TGTGCCAGCAGCCCGACGGCGGCAGATGAGCAGTTCTTC; cdr3_aa: CASSPTAADEQFF; clone_size: few; d_call: NA; j_call: TRBJ2-1; v_call: TRBV7-3
cdr3_nt: TGTGCCAGCAGACGACAGGGGGCTCATCAGCCCCAGCATTTT; cdr3_aa: CASRRQGAHQPQHF; clone_size: many; d_call: TRBD1; j_call: TRBJ1-5; v_call: TRBV7-2
cdr3_nt: TGTGCCAGCAGCTTCTCCAGGGGAGATACGCAGTATTTT; cdr3_aa: CASSFSRGDTQYF; clone_size: many; d_call: NA; j_call: TRBJ2-3; v_call: TRBV7-3
cdr3_nt: TGTGCCAGCACCTGGGGGGGGACAGCCTACGAGCAGTACTTC; cdr3_aa: CASTWGGTAYEQYF; clone_size: few; d_call: NA; j_call: TRBJ2-7; v_call: TRBV12-3/TRBV12-4
cdr3_nt: TGTGCCACCAGTGATGGGGACTTCATGGGCGGGGAGCTGTTTTTT; cdr3_aa: CATSDGDFMGGELFF; clone_size: many; d_call: NA; j_call: TRBJ2-2; v_call: TRBV24-1
cdr3_nt: TGTGCCAGCTCACCATCCAGGGATCTGCAATATGGCTACACCTTC; cdr3_aa: CASSPSRDLQYGYTF; clone_size: few; d_call: NA; j_call: TRBJ1-2; v_call: TRBV18
cdr3_nt: TGCGCCAGCGCTGGGGGCGCTGAAGCTTTCTTT; cdr3_aa: CASAGGAEAFF; clone_size: NA; d_call: NA; j_call: TRBJ1-1; v_call: TRBV5-1
cdr3_nt: TGTGCCAGCAGTCCAAGGACGGTGGGAGCTTACACAGATACGCAGTATTTT; cdr3_aa: CASSPRTVGAYTDTQYF; clone_size: few; d_call: NA; j_call: TRBJ2-3; v_call: TRBV12-3/TRBV12-4
cdr3_nt: TGTGCCAGCAGCTTGTTTTCTCGGGGCACAGATACGCAGTATTTT; cdr3_aa: CASSLFSRGTDTQYF; clone_size: few; d_call: NA; j_call: TRBJ2-3; v_call: TRBV5-4
cdr3_nt: TGTGCCAGCAGGGGCCAGGGTTGGTTCGCTTTCTTT; cdr3_aa: CASRGQGWFAFF; clone_size: many; d_call: NA; j_call: TRBJ1-1; v_call: TRBV7-9
cdr3_nt: TGTGCCAGCAGCCCTCAGAACAGGGATGAGCAGTTCTTC; cdr3_aa: CASSPQNRDEQFF; clone_size: NA; d_call: NA; j_call: TRBJ2-1; v_call: TRBV12-3/TRBV12-4
cdr3_nt: TGTGCCAGCTCACCACCGCAGGGGTCCTACAATGAGCAGTTCTTC; cdr3_aa: CASSPPQGSYNEQFF; clone_size: many; d_call: NA; j_call: TRBJ2-1; v_call: TRBV18
cdr3_nt: TGTGCCAGCAGTTACGACAGCAGGTCTTCACCCCTCCACTTT; cdr3_aa: CASSYDSRSSPLHF; clone_size: few; d_call: NA; j_call: TRBJ1-6; v_call: TRBV6-2/TRBV6-3
cdr3_nt: TGCGCCAGCAGTTCGGGACTAATCTCCTACAATGAGCAGTTCTTC; cdr3_aa: CASSSGLISYNEQFF; clone_size: many; d_call: TRBD2; j_call: TRBJ2-1; v_call: TRBV23-1
cdr3_nt: TGCAGTGCCGCAAAGACAGTTCGACGACCTAGCGATGAAGCTTTCTTT; cdr3_aa: CSAAKTVRRPSDEAFF; clone_size: few; d_call: NA; j_call: TRBJ1-1; v_call: TRBV20-1
cdr3_nt: TGTGCCAGCAGAGATACAGGGAACCTAGCCAAAAACATTCAGTACTTC; cdr3_aa: CASRDTGNLAKNIQYF; clone_size: many; d_call: NA; j_call: TRBJ2-4; v_call: TRBV11-2
cdr3_nt: TGTGCCATCAGTGAGTTCTCCCGACAGACTCATTGGGGGGAGCAGTACTTC; cdr3_aa: CAISEFSRQTHWGEQYF; clone_size: many; d_call: NA; j_call: TRBJ2-7; v_call: TRBV10-3
cdr3_nt: TGCGCCAGCAGCCGGGACAGAGACACATACGAGCAGTACTTC; cdr3_aa: CASSRDRDTYEQYF; clone_size: many; d_call: TRBD1; j_call: TRBJ2-7; v_call: TRBV5-1